A selection of T cell receptor beta chains follows, all from one sample in a study of OX40 agonist ivuxolimab in advanced cancers. The method was immunoSEQ multiplex PCR; TCRdb's version includes in-frame clones alone and lacks a portion of them. This table has under 65,000 clones, less than 90% appearing once. The specimen was CD4+ or CD8+ T cells sorted from blood, collected in a trial of the OX40 agonist ivuxolimab. These receptors originate from an adult with an advanced solid tumor such as melanoma, head and neck, liver or kidney cancer. CDR3s include the opening cysteine and the closing phenylalanine or tryptophan. A D gene is named only where the DNA matches it firmly. Not every row has a clone size; where given, it reads once, few, many or a size class.

CDR3 protein	CDR3 DNA	V gene	J gene	D gene	clone size
CASSLVVSYEQYF	TGCGCCAGCAGCTTGGTAGTGTCCTACGAGCAGTACTTC	TRBV5-1	TRBJ2-7	NA	once
CASSLTTYNEQFF	TGTGCCAGCAGCTTGACGACTTACAATGAGCAGTTCTTC	TRBV11-1	TRBJ2-1	NA	NA
CASSRAWGTDTQYF	TGTGCCAGCAGCCGGGCCTGGGGCACAGATACGCAGTATTTT	TRBV6-4	TRBJ2-3	NA	NA
CASSLPRGRTEETQYF	TGTGCCAGCAGCCTGCCAAGGGGGCGAACGGAAGAGACCCAGTACTTC	TRBV5-6	TRBJ2-5	TRBD1	NA
CATVTGPPGEQYF	TGTGCCACCGTGACAGGACCCCCCGGTGAGCAGTACTTC	TRBV10-3	TRBJ2-7	NA	NA
CAWSAFSGNTIYF	TGTGCCTGGAGTGCTTTTTCTGGAAACACCATATATTTT	TRBV30	TRBJ1-3	NA	few
CASSAENTGELFF	TGTGCCAGCAGCGCCGAGAACACCGGGGAGCTGTTTTTT	TRBV5-5	TRBJ2-2	NA	NA
CASSPPRDSNYNEQFF	TGTGCCAGCTCACCACCCCGGGACTCAAACTACAATGAGCAGTTCTTC	TRBV18	TRBJ2-1	NA	once
CASSLVPGQPYEQYF	TGTGCCAGCAGCTTAGTACCGGGACAGCCCTACGAGCAGTACTTC	TRBV7-9	TRBJ2-7	TRBD1	once
CASSVDALAGDGANVLTF	TGTGCCAGCAGCGTAGATGCACTAGCGGGAGATGGGGCCAACGTCCTGACTTTC	TRBV9	TRBJ2-6	TRBD2	once
CASSYSYTQYF	TGTGCCAGCAGTTACTCTTATACCCAGTACTTC	TRBV6-5	TRBJ2-5	NA	NA
CASSSPTGRAPYEQYF	TGTGCCAGCAGTTCCCCGACAGGGAGAGCTCCCTACGAGCAGTACTTC	TRBV27	TRBJ2-7	TRBD1	NA
CASSFDGGVHRDTQYF	TGTGCCAGCAGTTTCGACGGGGGGGTGCACAGAGATACGCAGTATTTT	TRBV28	TRBJ2-3	TRBD2	NA
CASSVDAGGPETQYF	TGTGCCAGCAGCGTAGACGCGGGAGGGCCGGAGACCCAGTACTTC	TRBV9	TRBJ2-5	TRBD2	NA
CASSTGLAGEAYNEQFF	TGTGCCAGCAGCACCGGACTAGCGGGAGAAGCCTACAATGAGCAGTTCTTC	TRBV11-3	TRBJ2-1	TRBD2	NA
CASSLPSGSSYNEQFF	TGTGCCAGCAGCTTGCCTAGCGGGAGCTCCTACAATGAGCAGTTCTTC	TRBV7-6	TRBJ2-1	TRBD2	NA
CASSISSGSFGETQYF	TGTGCCAGTAGTATCTCCAGCGGGAGTTTTGGGGAGACCCAGTACTTC	TRBV19	TRBJ2-5	TRBD2	NA
CASSLEIDRVNEQYF	TGTGCCAGCAGCTTAGAGATCGACAGGGTTAACGAGCAGTACTTC	TRBV11-2	TRBJ2-7	TRBD1	once
CASSRQQGSEQYF	TGTGCCAGCAGTAGGCAACAGGGCAGTGAGCAGTACTTC	TRBV6-1	TRBJ2-7	NA	NA
CASSLTEIAKNIQYF	TGTGCCAGCAGCCTTACAGAAATAGCCAAAAACATTCAGTACTTC	TRBV2	TRBJ2-4	NA	few
CASIHDSRNSPLHF	TGCGCCAGCATCCATGACAGCCGCAATTCACCCCTCCACTTT	TRBV23-1	TRBJ1-6	NA	NA
CASSKRRSLLQTQYF	TGTGCCAGCAGCAAAAGGCGCAGCCTCCTCCAGACCCAGTACTTC	TRBV21-1	TRBJ2-5	NA	NA
CASSAQGAYGYTF	TGTGCCAGCAGCGCACAGGGGGCCTATGGCTACACCTTC	TRBV9	TRBJ1-2	TRBD1	NA
CASSLAGSGGYTF	TGTGCCAGCAGCTTAGCAGGGAGCGGGGGCTACACCTTC	TRBV7-2	TRBJ1-2	NA	NA
CASSSLHYEQYF	TGTGCCAGCAGCTCCTTACACTACGAGCAGTACTTC	TRBV5-6	TRBJ2-7	NA	NA
CASSELGTGTDTQYF	TGTGCCAGCAGTGAATTGGGGACAGGGACAGATACGCAGTATTTT	TRBV6-1	TRBJ2-3	TRBD1	NA
CASSLKSGDFYEQYF	TGTGCCAGCAGCCTGAAAAGCGGAGATTTCTACGAGCAGTACTTC	TRBV11-3	TRBJ2-7	NA	once
CASRLELADTDTQYF	TGTGCCAGCAGACTGGAACTAGCGGACACAGATACGCAGTATTTT	TRBV5-4	TRBJ2-3	TRBD2	NA
CASSTTGGSNQPQHF	TGTGCCAGCAGTACGACAGGCGGGAGCAATCAGCCCCAGCATTTT	TRBV28	TRBJ1-5	NA	few
CAWGKQGQEKLFF	TGTGCCTGGGGTAAACAGGGACAGGAAAAACTGTTTTTT	TRBV30	TRBJ1-4	TRBD1	NA
CAWSVSLYYEQYF	TGTGCCTGGAGTGTTTCCTTGTACTACGAGCAGTACTTC	TRBV30	TRBJ2-7	NA	NA
CASSVVQLYGYTF	TGTGCCAGCAGTGTGGTGCAGCTCTATGGCTACACCTTC	TRBV6-1	TRBJ1-2	NA	NA
CASAGQGTLGEQFF	TGTGCCAGCGCGGGACAGGGGACCTTGGGTGAGCAGTTCTTC	TRBV14	TRBJ2-1	TRBD1	NA
CAWTAGGPLEQYF	TGTGCCTGGACAGCAGGGGGCCCTCTCGAGCAGTACTTC	TRBV30	TRBJ2-7	TRBD1	NA
CASSLWGQGTYEQYF	TGTGCCAGCAGTTTATGGGGACAGGGGACCTACGAGCAGTACTTC	TRBV27	TRBJ2-7	TRBD1	NA
CASSSWTGDDYEQYF	TGTGCCAGCAGTTCATGGACAGGGGATGATTACGAGCAGTACTTC	TRBV27	TRBJ2-7	TRBD1	NA
CASSSAELGWEAFF	TGCGCCAGCAGCTCCGCGGAACTGGGTTGGGAAGCTTTCTTT	TRBV5-1	TRBJ1-1	NA	NA
CASSLGQTNVLTF	TGTGCCAGCAGCTTAGGTCAGACCAACGTCCTGACTTTC	TRBV11-2	TRBJ2-6	NA	NA
CASSLFTENTEAFF	TGTGCCAGCAGCTTATTCACAGAGAACACTGAAGCTTTCTTT	TRBV7-2	TRBJ1-1	NA	NA